The source of this TCR beta chain is a study of Ad26.COV2.S vaccination and SARS-CoV-2 variants. Overall study: Donor got 5x10^10 or 1x10^11 viral particles of Ad26.COV2.S.

TCRdb's copy holds only in-frame clones and misses some; the assay was immunoSEQ multiplex PCR. The table records hundreds of thousands of clones, roughly four fifths of them present only once. As for treatment: 15 to 20 received Ad26.COV2.S at low or high dose, single or two shots; several received placebo; per-sample allocation not given. Vaccine and placebo recipients were sampled on day 63 after the first injection. Recruitment in Boston yielded a donor of adult age, 18-55 years. Immunization relied on an Ad26 vector, which expressed Wuhan-strain SARS-CoV-2 spike. A single count supports this clone. The sequence came from a person between 18 and 60 years old who received the Ad26.COV2.S COVID-19 vaccine or a placebo. The sequences come from peripheral blood, collected in a trial of Ad26.COV2.S vaccine versus placebo.

CDR3 in DNA: TGTGCCAGCAACAGGTATAATTCACCCCTCCACTTT. This translates into CASNRYNSPLHF. The rearrangement uses TRBV25-1 and TRBJ1-6; tentative D call: TRBD1 (5 bases). Trimming stripped 7 bases from V and 4 bases from J, with 5 bases between. The CDR3 is made up of 12 amino acids. CDR1 MGHDK and CDR2 SYGVNS come from the germline V gene.